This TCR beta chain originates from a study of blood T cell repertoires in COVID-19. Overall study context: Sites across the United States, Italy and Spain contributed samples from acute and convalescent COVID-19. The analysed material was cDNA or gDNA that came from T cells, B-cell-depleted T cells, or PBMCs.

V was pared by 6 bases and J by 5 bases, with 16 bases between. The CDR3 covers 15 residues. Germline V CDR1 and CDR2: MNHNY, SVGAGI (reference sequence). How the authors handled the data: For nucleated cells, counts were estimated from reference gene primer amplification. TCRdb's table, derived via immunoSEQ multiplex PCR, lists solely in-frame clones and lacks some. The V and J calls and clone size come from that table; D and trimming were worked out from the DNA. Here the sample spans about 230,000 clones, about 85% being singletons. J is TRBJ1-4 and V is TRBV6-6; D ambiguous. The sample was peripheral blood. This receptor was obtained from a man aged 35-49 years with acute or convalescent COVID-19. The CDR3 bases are TGTGCCAGCAGCGAGACGGGAGTCCCCAATGAAAAACTGTTTTTT. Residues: CASSETGVPNEKLFF.